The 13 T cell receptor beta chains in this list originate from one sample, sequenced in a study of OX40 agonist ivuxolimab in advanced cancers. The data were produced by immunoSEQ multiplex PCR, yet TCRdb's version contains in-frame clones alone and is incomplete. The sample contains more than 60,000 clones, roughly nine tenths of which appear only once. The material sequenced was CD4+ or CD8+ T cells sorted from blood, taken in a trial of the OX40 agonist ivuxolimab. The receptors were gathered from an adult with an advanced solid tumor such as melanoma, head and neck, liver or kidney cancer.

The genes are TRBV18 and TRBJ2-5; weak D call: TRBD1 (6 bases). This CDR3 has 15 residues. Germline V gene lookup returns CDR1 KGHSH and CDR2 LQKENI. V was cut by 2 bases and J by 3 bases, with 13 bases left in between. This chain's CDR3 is CASSPNTGNEETQYF. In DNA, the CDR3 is TGTGCCAGCTCACCAAACACAGGGAATGAAGAGACCCAGTACTTC.

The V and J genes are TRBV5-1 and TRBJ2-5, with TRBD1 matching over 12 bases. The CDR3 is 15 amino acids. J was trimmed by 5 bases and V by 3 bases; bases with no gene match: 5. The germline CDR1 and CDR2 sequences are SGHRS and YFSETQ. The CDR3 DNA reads TGCGCCAGCAGCTGGGGGACAGGGGGCGACGAGACCCAGTACTTC. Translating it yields CASSWGTGGDETQYF.

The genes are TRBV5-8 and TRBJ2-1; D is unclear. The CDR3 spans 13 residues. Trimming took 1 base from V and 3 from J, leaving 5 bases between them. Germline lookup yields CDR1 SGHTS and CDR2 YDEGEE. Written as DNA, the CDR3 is TGTGCCAGCAGCTTGCCTAACTACAATGAGCAGTTCTTC. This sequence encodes CASSLPNYNEQFF. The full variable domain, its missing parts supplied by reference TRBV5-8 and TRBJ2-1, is EAGVTQSPTHLIKTRGQQATLRCSPISGHTSVYWYQQALGLGLQFLLWYDEGEERNRGNFPPRFSGRQFPNYSSELNVNALELEDSALYLCASSLPNYNEQFFGPGTRLTVL.

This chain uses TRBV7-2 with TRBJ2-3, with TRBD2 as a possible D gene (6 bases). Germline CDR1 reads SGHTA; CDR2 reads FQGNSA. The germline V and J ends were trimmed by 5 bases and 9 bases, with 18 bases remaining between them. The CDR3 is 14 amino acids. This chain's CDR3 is CASSPRDGTPTQYF. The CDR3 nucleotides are TGTGCCAGCAGCCCGCGGGACGGAACCCCCACGCAGTATTTT. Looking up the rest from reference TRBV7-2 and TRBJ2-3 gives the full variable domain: GAGVSQSPSNKVTEKGKDVELRCDPISGHTALYWYRQSLGQGLEFLIYFQGNSAPDKSGLPSDRFSAERTGGSVSTLTIQRTQQEDSAVYLCASSPRDGTPTQYFGPGTRLTVL.

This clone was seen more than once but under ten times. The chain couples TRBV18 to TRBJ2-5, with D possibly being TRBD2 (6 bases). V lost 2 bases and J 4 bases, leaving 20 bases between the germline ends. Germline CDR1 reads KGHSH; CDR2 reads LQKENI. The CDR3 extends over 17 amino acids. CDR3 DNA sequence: TGTGCCAGCTCACCAGTAGCTATGGGGGGATTCGGAGAGACCCAGTACTTC. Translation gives CASSPVAMGGFGETQYF.

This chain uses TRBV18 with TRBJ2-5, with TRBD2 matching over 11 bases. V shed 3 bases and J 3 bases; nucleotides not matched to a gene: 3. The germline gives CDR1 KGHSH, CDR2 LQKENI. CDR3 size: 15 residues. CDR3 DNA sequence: TGTGCCAGCTCACCCAAACTAGCGGGGGAAGAGACCCAGTACTTC. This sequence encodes CASSPKLAGEETQYF. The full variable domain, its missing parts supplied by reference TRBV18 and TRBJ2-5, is NAGVMQNPRHLVRRRGQEARLRCSPMKGHSHVYWYRQLPEEGLKFMVYLQKENIIDESGMPKERFSAEFPKEGPSILRIQQVVRGDSAAYFCASSPKLAGEETQYFGPGTRLLVL.

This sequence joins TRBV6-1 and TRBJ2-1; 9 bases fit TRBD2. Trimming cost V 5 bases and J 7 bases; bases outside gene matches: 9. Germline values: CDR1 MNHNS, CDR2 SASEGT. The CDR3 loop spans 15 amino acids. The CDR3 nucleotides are TGTGCCAGCAGTTCTTTTAGCGGGAGTAAGAATGAGCAGTTCTTC. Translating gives CASSSFSGSKNEQFF.

The CDR3 region is CASSYKYLGEKLFF. DNA for the CDR3: TGTGCCAGCAGTTACAAGTACCTAGGGGAAAAACTGTTTTTT. V and J are TRBV6-5 and TRBJ1-4; D gene unclear. Trimming removed 2 bases from V and 8 bases from J, with 12 bases in between. This CDR3 comprises 14 residues. CDR1 MNHEY and CDR2 SVGAGI come from the germline V gene.

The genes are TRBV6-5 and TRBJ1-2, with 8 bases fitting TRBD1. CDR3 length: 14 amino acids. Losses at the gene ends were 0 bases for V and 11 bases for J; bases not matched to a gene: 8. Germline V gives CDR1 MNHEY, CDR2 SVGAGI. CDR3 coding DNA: TGTGCCAGCAGTTACTCGAGTGGACAGGGATCTTACACCTTC. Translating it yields CASSYSSGQGSYTF.

The CDR3 sequence: CASSQGLYSPLHF. CDR3 nucleotides: TGTGCCAGCAGCCAGGGTCTGTATTCACCCCTCCACTTT. The J gene is TRBJ1-6, the V gene TRBV14; D not resolved. CDR1 and CDR2 from the germline V gene are SGHDN and FVKESK. The CDR3 has 13 amino acids. Trimming removed 3 bases from V and 8 bases from J, with 8 bases in between.

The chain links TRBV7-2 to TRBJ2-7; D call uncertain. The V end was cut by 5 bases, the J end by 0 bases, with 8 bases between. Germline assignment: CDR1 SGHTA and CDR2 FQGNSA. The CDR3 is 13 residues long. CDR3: CASSKGPSYEQYF. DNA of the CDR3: TGTGCCAGCAGCAAGGGTCCCTCCTACGAGCAGTACTTC.

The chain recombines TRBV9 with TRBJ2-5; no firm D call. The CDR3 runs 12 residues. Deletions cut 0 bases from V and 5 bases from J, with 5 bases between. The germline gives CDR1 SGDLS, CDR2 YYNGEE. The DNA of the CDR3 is TGTGCCAGCAGCGTAGAGGGTGAGACCCAGTACTTC. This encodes CASSVEGETQYF. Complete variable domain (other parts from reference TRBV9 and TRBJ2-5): DSGVTQTPKHLITATGQRVTLRCSPRSGDLSVYWYQQSLDQGLQFLIQYYNGEERAKGNILERFSAQQFPDLHSELNLSSLELGDSALYFCASSVEGETQYFGPGTRLLVL.

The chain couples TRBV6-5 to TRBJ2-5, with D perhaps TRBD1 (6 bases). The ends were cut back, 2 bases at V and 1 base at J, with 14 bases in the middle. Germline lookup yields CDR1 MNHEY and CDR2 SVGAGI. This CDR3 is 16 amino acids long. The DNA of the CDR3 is TGTGCCAGCAGTTACCTTGGACAGAGTGCCCAAGAGACCCAGTACTTC. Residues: CASSYLGQSAQETQYF.